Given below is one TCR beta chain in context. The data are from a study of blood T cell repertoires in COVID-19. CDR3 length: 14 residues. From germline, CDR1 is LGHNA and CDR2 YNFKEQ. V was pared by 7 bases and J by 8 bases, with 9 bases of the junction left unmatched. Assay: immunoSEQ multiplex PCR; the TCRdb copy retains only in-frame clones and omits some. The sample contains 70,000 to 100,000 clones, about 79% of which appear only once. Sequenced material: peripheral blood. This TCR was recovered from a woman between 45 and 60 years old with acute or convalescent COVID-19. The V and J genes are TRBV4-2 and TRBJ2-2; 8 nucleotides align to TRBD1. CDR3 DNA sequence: TGTGCCAGCAAGAAGGACAGGGTGGGTGGGGAGCTGTTTTTT. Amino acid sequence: CASKKDRVGGELFF.